A single T cell receptor beta chain is shown here with its context. Its antigen remains unknown. Trimming left V 8 bases short and J 5 bases short, with 12 bases between. The CDR3 totals 12 residues. The germline gives CDR1 SGHVS, CDR2 FQNEAQ. Researchers ran the PCR with 60 Vbeta and 13 Jbeta primers. The protocol was immunoSEQ multiplex PCR, while the TCRdb copy is restricted to in-frame clones and leaves out a portion. The data show 100,000 or so clones, 62% seen once. The data belong to a study of cytomegalovirus exposure and HLA in healthy donors. Whole-study findings and limits: A later analysis linked a missense DCLRE1C variant to TCR beta V- and J-gene trimming. The authors listed 164 TCR beta chains as cytomegalovirus-associated. Productive status was seen about 90% or about 30% of the time for most TCR beta V segments in an earlier analysis.

Sequenced input: PBMCs. This clonotype was sampled from a woman aged 30 to 39 in good health and CMV-seropositive. The V and J genes are TRBV7-8 and TRBJ2-5; a weak D match, TRBD2 (6 bases). The CDR3 sequence is CASAGGSETQYF. In nucleotides, the CDR3 is TGTGCCAGCGCTGGGGGGTCGGAGACCCAGTACTTC.